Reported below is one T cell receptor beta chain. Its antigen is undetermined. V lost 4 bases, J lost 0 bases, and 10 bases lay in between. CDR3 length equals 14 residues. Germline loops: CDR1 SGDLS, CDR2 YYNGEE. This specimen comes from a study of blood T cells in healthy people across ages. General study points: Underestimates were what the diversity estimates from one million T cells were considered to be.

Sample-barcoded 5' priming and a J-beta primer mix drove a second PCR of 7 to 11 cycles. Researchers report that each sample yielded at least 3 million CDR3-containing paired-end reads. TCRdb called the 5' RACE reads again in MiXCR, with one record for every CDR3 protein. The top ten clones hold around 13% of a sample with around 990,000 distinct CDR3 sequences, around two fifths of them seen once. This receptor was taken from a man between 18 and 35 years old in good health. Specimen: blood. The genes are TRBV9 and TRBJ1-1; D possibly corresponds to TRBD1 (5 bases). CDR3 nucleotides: TGTGCCAGCAGCCCCAGGGTCATGAACACTGAAGCTTTCTTT. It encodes CASSPRVMNTEAFF. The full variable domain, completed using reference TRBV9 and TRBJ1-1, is DSGVTQTPKHLITATGQRVTLRCSPRSGDLSVYWYQQSLDQGLQFLIQYYNGEERAKGNILERFSAQQFPDLHSELNLSSLELGDSALYFCASSPRVMNTEAFFGQGTRLTVV.